Presented here are 3 T cell receptor beta chains from one specimen sequenced in a study of T-cell memory formation after mild COVID-19. From the 5' RACE reads, TCRdb called clonotypes with MiXCR, one entry per CDR3 protein. Found here are fewer than 650,000 distinct CDR3 sequences, less than 25% of them singletons; the top ten hold 8.4%. Sequenced sample: PBMCs or a T cell subset sorted from them (not recorded which). The receptor source for this set is an adult woman who had mild COVID-19 (a few samples of this study predate the infection). Cell type and time point are not known.

The genes are TRBV4-1 and TRBJ2-5; D may be TRBD2 (6 bases). V was clipped by 1 base and J by 0 bases, with 12 bases between them. Germline V gene lookup returns CDR1 MGHRA and CDR2 YSYEKL. This CDR3 has 16 amino acids. CDR3 in DNA: TGCGCCAGCAGCCAAGGGGCTCGGGGGTACCAAGAGACCCAGTACTTC. Its translation is CASSQGARGYQETQYF.

The chain links TRBV7-8 to TRBJ2-5; 8 bases agree with TRBD1. Germline lookup yields CDR1 SGHVS and CDR2 FQNEAQ. V was clipped by 6 bases and J by 4 bases; unmatched bases: 7. The CDR3 runs to 14 residues. CDR3 bases: TGTGCCAGCAGAGCGGGCAGGGGGCCAGAGACCCAGTACTTC. This gives the protein CASRAGRGPETQYF.

The rearrangement links TRBV7-9 to TRBJ2-1; D gene unclear. V dropped 5 bases and J dropped 9 bases, with 14 bases sitting between them. Germline CDR1 and CDR2: SEHNR and FQNEAQ (reference sequence). The CDR3 consists of 13 residues. CDR3 DNA: TGTGCCAGCAGCCTAGTGCCGGTCATTGAGCAGTTCTTC. This translates into CASSLVPVIEQFF.